This is a list of T cell receptor beta chains from one sample in a study of Ad26.COV2.S vaccination and SARS-CoV-2 variants. The method was immunoSEQ multiplex PCR; TCRdb's version includes in-frame clones alone and lacks a portion of them. The profile shows 400,000 to 450,000 clones, 75% to 95% of them singletons. Material: peripheral blood, obtained in a trial of Ad26.COV2.S vaccine versus placebo. The receptors come from a person between 18 and 65 years old who received the Ad26.COV2.S COVID-19 vaccine or a placebo. Each CDR3 is given with its conserved first and last residue. Fields, in order: J gene, D gene, V gene, clone size, CDR3 protein, CDR3 DNA. A D gene is named only where the DNA matches it firmly. The listing skips clone size in some rows; elsewhere it reads once, few, many or a size class.

J: TRBJ2-2
D: .
V: TRBV5-5
size: .
CDR3: CASNGGLVLGKNTGELFF
DNA: TGTGCCAGCAACGGCGGGTTGGTCCTGGGCAAAAACACCGGGGAGCTGTTTTTT

J: TRBJ2-3
D: .
V: TRBV7-6
size: .
CDR3: CASSLRGEGITDTQYF
DNA: TGTGCCAGCAGCTTACGTGGAGAAGGGATCACAGATACGCAGTATTTT

J: TRBJ2-7
D: .
V: TRBV14
size: few
CDR3: CASSLSMDHEQYF
DNA: TGTGCCAGCAGCCTGTCGATGGATCACGAGCAGTACTTC

J: TRBJ2-1
D: TRBD2
V: TRBV7-3
size: .
CDR3: CASSLTGGRNEQFF
DNA: TGTGCCAGCAGCTTAACGGGCGGGAGGAATGAGCAGTTCTTC

J: TRBJ2-7
D: .
V: TRBV7-9
size: .
CDR3: CASSLEAVGEQYF
DNA: TGTGCCAGCAGCTTAGAGGCGGTGGGCGAGCAGTACTTC

J: TRBJ2-7
D: .
V: TRBV27
size: .
CDR3: CASSKTGPYEQYF
DNA: TGTGCCAGCAGTAAGACAGGTCCCTACGAGCAGTACTTC

J: TRBJ2-7
D: .
V: TRBV3-1/TRBV3-2
size: .
CDR3: CASSQDWGEQYF
DNA: TGTGCCAGCAGCCAAGATTGGGGCGAGCAGTACTTC

J: TRBJ1-2
D: .
V: TRBV28
size: .
CDR3: CASKSNYGYTF
DNA: TGTGCCAGCAAGTCTAACTATGGCTACACCTTC

J: TRBJ2-7
D: .
V: TRBV11-1
size: few
CDR3: CASSLRGDRAHEQYF
DNA: TGTGCCAGCAGCTTGCGGGGGGACAGGGCCCACGAGCAGTACTTC

J: TRBJ2-5
D: TRBD2
V: TRBV30
size: .
CDR3: CAWSVRTSGRANGETQYF
DNA: TGTGCCTGGAGTGTACGAACTAGCGGGAGGGCGAACGGAGAGACCCAGTACTTC

J: TRBJ1-2
D: .
V: TRBV30
size: .
CDR3: CAWTPGRNYGYTF
DNA: TGTGCCTGGACCCCGGGCCGAAACTATGGCTACACCTTC

J: TRBJ1-2
D: .
V: TRBV27
size: .
CDR3: CASSFGQPNYGYTF
DNA: TGTGCCAGCAGTTTTGGACAGCCTAACTATGGCTACACCTTC

J: TRBJ2-7
D: .
V: TRBV12-3/TRBV12-4
size: once
CDR3: CASSLVEGEQYF
DNA: TGTGCCAGCAGTTTAGTAGAGGGGGAGCAGTACTTC

J: TRBJ1-1
D: .
V: TRBV19
size: .
CDR3: CASSITAQGIVSSEAFF
DNA: TGTGCCAGTAGTATAACGGCACAGGGTATTGTTAGCTCTGAAGCTTTCTTT

J: TRBJ2-5
D: TRBD2
V: TRBV7-2
size: .
CDR3: CASSLLAGGQQETQYF
DNA: TGTGCCAGCAGCCTACTAGCGGGAGGGCAGCAAGAGACCCAGTACTTC

J: TRBJ1-2
D: .
V: TRBV19
size: .
CDR3: CASSMTGAIGYTF
DNA: TGTGCCAGTAGTATGACGGGTGCTATTGGCTACACCTTC

J: TRBJ2-1
D: TRBD2
V: TRBV7-7
size: .
CDR3: CASSSMIAGGSNEQFF
DNA: TGTGCTAGCAGCTCTATGATAGCGGGAGGGTCCAATGAGCAGTTCTTC

J: TRBJ1-5
D: .
V: TRBV27
size: .
CDR3: CASSWRGNQPQHF
DNA: TGTGCCAGCAGTTGGAGGGGTAATCAGCCCCAGCATTTT

J: TRBJ2-7
D: TRBD2
V: TRBV11-1
size: .
CDR3: CASSLRGAGGRFEQYF
DNA: TGTGCCAGCAGCTTAAGGGGCGCCGGCGGGAGATTTGAGCAGTACTTC

J: TRBJ2-5
D: .
V: TRBV6-5
size: .
CDR3: CASSYSNAGARETQYF
DNA: TGTGCCAGCAGTTACTCGAATGCAGGGGCGCGAGAGACCCAGTACTTC

J: TRBJ2-3
D: .
V: TRBV6-2/TRBV6-3
size: .
CDR3: CASSYSGTGNTDTQYF
DNA: TGTGCCAGCAGTTACTCGGGGACGGGGAACACAGATACGCAGTATTTT

J: TRBJ2-7
D: .
V: TRBV30
size: .
CDR3: CAWSKTPVYEQYF
DNA: TGTGCCTGGAGCAAAACCCCCGTCTACGAGCAGTACTTC

J: TRBJ2-3
D: .
V: TRBV5-4
size: .
CDR3: CASRSRGADTQYF
DNA: TGTGCCAGCCGCTCAAGGGGGGCAGATACGCAGTATTTT

J: TRBJ1-1
D: TRBD1
V: TRBV25-1
size: .
CDR3: CASTTGANTEAFF
DNA: TGTGCCAGCACCACAGGGGCGAACACTGAAGCTTTCTTT

J: TRBJ2-1
D: TRBD2
V: TRBV7-2
size: .
CDR3: CASSTVEGGSEQFF
DNA: TGTGCCAGCAGCACCGTGGAGGGAGGGAGTGAGCAGTTCTTC

J: TRBJ1-2
D: .
V: TRBV27
size: .
CDR3: CASSPRTRGYGYTF
DNA: TGTGCCAGCAGTCCCCGAACCCGCGGGTATGGCTACACCTTC

J: TRBJ2-2
D: TRBD2
V: TRBV6-2/TRBV6-3
size: .
CDR3: CASSYQSGLAGAGELFF
DNA: TGTGCCAGCAGTTACCAATCGGGACTAGCGGGAGCCGGGGAGCTGTTTTTT

J: TRBJ1-1
D: TRBD1
V: TRBV13
size: .
CDR3: CASSVQGLNTEAFF
DNA: TGTGCCAGCAGCGTACAGGGGCTCAACACTGAAGCTTTCTTT

J: TRBJ1-1
D: .
V: TRBV2
size: .
CDR3: CASSSTTNTEAFF
DNA: TGTGCCAGCAGTTCAACCACGAACACTGAAGCTTTCTTT

J: TRBJ2-7
D: .
V: TRBV2
size: .
CDR3: CASTSRDRPYEQYF
DNA: TGTGCCAGCACCTCAAGAGACCGACCCTACGAGCAGTACTTC

J: TRBJ2-2
D: TRBD2
V: TRBV11-3
size: .
CDR3: CASSPGRAITGELFF
DNA: TGTGCCAGCAGCCCCGGGAGGGCCATCACCGGGGAGCTGTTTTTT

J: TRBJ1-5
D: .
V: TRBV18
size: .
CDR3: CASSPPGAGNQPQHF
DNA: TGTGCCAGCTCACCACCGGGAGCTGGCAATCAGCCCCAGCATTTT

J: TRBJ2-2
D: .
V: TRBV5-1
size: .
CDR3: CASSPRDVGELFF
DNA: TGCGCCAGCAGCCCCAGGGACGTCGGGGAGCTGTTTTTT

J: TRBJ2-7
D: TRBD1
V: TRBV28
size: .
CDR3: CASRRAGTGFPYEQYF
DNA: TGTGCCAGCAGGCGTGCCGGGACAGGATTTCCCTACGAGCAGTACTTC

J: TRBJ1-1
D: TRBD1
V: TRBV30
size: .
CDR3: CAWGTGVNTEAFF
DNA: TGTGCCTGGGGGACAGGGGTTAACACTGAAGCTTTCTTT

J: TRBJ2-2
D: TRBD1
V: TRBV5-6
size: .
CDR3: CASSGGTGRAGELFF
DNA: TGTGCCAGCAGCGGGGGGACAGGGAGGGCCGGGGAGCTGTTTTTT

J: TRBJ1-5
D: .
V: TRBV10-3
size: .
CDR3: CAISEVDSNQPQHF
DNA: TGTGCCATCAGTGAGGTAGACAGCAATCAGCCCCAGCATTTT

J: TRBJ2-6
D: TRBD1
V: TRBV19
size: once
CDR3: CASSILGTGPNVLTF
DNA: TGTGCCAGTAGTATTCTGGGGACAGGCCCCAACGTCCTGACTTTC

J: TRBJ2-1
D: TRBD1
V: TRBV10-3
size: .
CDR3: CATTPTGASANEQFF
DNA: TGTGCCACCACCCCGACAGGGGCTTCAGCCAATGAGCAGTTCTTC

J: TRBJ1-1
D: .
V: TRBV30
size: .
CDR3: CAWSLTTNTEAFF
DNA: TGTGCCTGGAGTCTGACAACGAACACTGAAGCTTTCTTT

J: TRBJ1-5
D: .
V: TRBV11-2
size: few
CDR3: CASSLDFYQPQHF
DNA: TGTGCCAGCAGCTTGGACTTTTATCAGCCCCAGCATTTT

J: TRBJ2-1
D: .
V: TRBV3-1/TRBV3-2
size: .
CDR3: CASSRRSMGEQFF
DNA: TGTGCCAGCAGCCGGCGATCTATGGGTGAGCAGTTCTTC